The 21 T cell receptor beta chains presented below share a single source sample, sequenced in a study of technical replicates of blood from a few donors. Method: immunoSEQ multiplex PCR; TCRdb's copy keeps in-frame clones and lacks some. The table includes about 72,000 clones, 92% detected once. Sequencing used T cells isolated from PBMCs. The receptors stem from a human donor in good health.

This chain links TRBV11-3 with TRBJ2-7; a weak D match, TRBD2 (5 bases). V gave up 6 bases and J gave up 5 bases, with 8 bases separating them. This CDR3 region has 11 residues. CDR1 SGHNT and CDR2 YENEEA come from the germline V gene. This chain's CDR3 is CASRGVNEQYF. The CDR3 DNA sequence: TGTGCCAGCAGGGGAGTCAACGAGCAGTACTTC.

This clone has only one observation. The chain employs TRBV10-3 and TRBJ2-3; TRBD2 matches 15 bases. The CDR3 contains 18 residues. The junction had 6 bases not matched to a gene; V was cut back by 5 bases and J by 0 bases. Germline V CDR1 and CDR2: ENHRY, SYGVKD. DNA for the CDR3: TGTGCCATCAGTCCGGGACTAGCGGGAGGATCTAGCACAGATACGCAGTATTTT. This translates into CAISPGLAGGSSTDTQYF.

The DNA for the CDR3 is TGTGCCAGCAGTTTATTCGGGGCGGGAGGGGGTTCCTACGAGCAGTACTTC. Translated: CASSLFGAGGGSYEQYF. V usage is TRBV27 and J usage is TRBJ2-7; 9 nucleotides match TRBD2. CDR3 length: 17 residues. Trimming removed 1 base from V and 1 base from J; junction bases left unmatched: 8. Germline assignment: CDR1 MNHEY and CDR2 SMNVEV (reference sequence).

The rearrangement uses TRBV6-1 and TRBJ2-2; D unresolved. V lost 11 bases to trimming and J lost 5 bases, with 12 bases between them. This CDR3 comprises 12 residues. CDR1 MNHNS and CDR2 SASEGT come from the germline V gene. CDR3 in amino acids: CALVLRTGELFF. CDR3 bases: TGTGCCCTGGTGCTCAGGACCGGGGAGCTGTTTTTT.

This clone was recorded once. This rearrangement joins TRBV12-5 to TRBJ2-2; D possibly corresponds to TRBD2 (6 bases). Germline V CDR1 and CDR2: LGHNT, FRNRAP. The CDR3 is 15 residues long. V lost 6 bases and J 7 bases, leaving 18 bases between the germline ends. The CDR3 bases are TGTGCTAGTGGAGCCGGGGTGGGGGGAAACGGGGAGCTGTTTTTT. Translated: CASGAGVGGNGELFF.

This sequence joins TRBV19 and TRBJ1-2, with 7 bases identical to TRBD1. Trimming took 1 base from V and 4 from J; bases not matched to a gene: 6. CDR3 length: 15 amino acids. In germline, CDR1 is LNHDA, CDR2 SQIVND (reference sequence). CDR3 nucleotide sequence: TGTGCCAGTAGTATAGGGGGACAGAAATTCTATGGCTACACCTTC. Translating gives CASSIGGQKFYGYTF.

The rearrangement uses TRBV28 and TRBJ1-1, with TRBD1 identical over 9 bases. The germline gives CDR1 MDHEN, CDR2 SYDVKM. This CDR3 has 14 amino acids. V lost 6 bases to trimming and J lost 4 bases; unmatched junction nucleotides: 6. The CDR3 region has the DNA TGTGCCAGCAGCCTGGGGACAGGGCTCACTGAAGCTTTCTTT. Translating it yields CASSLGTGLTEAFF.

The V and J genes are TRBV28 and TRBJ2-2; 9 bases align to TRBD1. V lost 2 bases to trimming and J lost 2 bases; unmatched junction nucleotides: 3. CDR3 length equals 16 residues. CDR1 and CDR2 from the germline V gene are MDHEN and SYDVKM. CDR3 nucleotide sequence: TGTGCCAGCAGTTTAGGGGACAGGGACAACACCGGGGAGCTGTTTTTT. This translates into CASSLGDRDNTGELFF.

The J gene is TRBJ2-5, the V gene TRBV6-5; 12 bases map to TRBD1. Unmatched junction bases numbered 6, after V lost 6 bases and J lost 4 bases. CDR1 MNHEY and CDR2 SVGAGI come from the germline V gene. The length of the CDR3 is 15 residues. The DNA of the CDR3 is TGTGCCAGCAGCAGCCGGGACAGGGGGCTAGAGACCCAGTACTTC. It codes for CASSSRDRGLETQYF.

The chain uses TRBV30 and TRBJ1-5; D gene ambiguous. The CDR3 covers 15 residues. V was cut by 5 bases and J by 10 bases, with 24 bases left in between. Germline V CDR1 and CDR2: GTSNPN, SVGIG (reference sequence). CDR3 in DNA: TGTGCCTGGGGCCGAGGACGCCGGGGTGATATACCCCAGCATTTT. It translates to CAWGRGRRGDIPQHF.

The chain is built from TRBV19 and TRBJ1-2; 9 bases match TRBD1. The CDR3 covers 12 residues. Trimming cost V 7 bases and J 8 bases; bases outside gene matches: 5. The germline V gene encodes CDR1 LNHDA and CDR2 SQIVND (reference sequence). The CDR3 region is CASTRDRDGYTF. For the CDR3, the DNA is TGTGCCAGTACCCGGGACAGGGACGGCTACACCTTC.

The chain couples TRBV7-2 to TRBJ1-2; TRBD1 aligns across 7 bases. In germline, CDR1 is SGHTA, CDR2 FQGNSA. This CDR3 contains 12 residues. The junction had 0 bases not matched to a gene; V was cut back by 3 bases and J by 5 bases. CDR3 residues: CASSLTGYGYTF. CDR3 nucleotides: TGTGCCAGCAGCTTGACAGGGTATGGCTACACCTTC.

In its sample, this clone was seen a few times. V gene TRBV27 combines with J gene TRBJ2-1; TRBD2 matches 10 bases. Looked up from germline, CDR1 is MNHEY and CDR2 is SMNVEV (reference sequence). CDR3 size: 13 residues. The J segment lost 14 bases and the V segment lost 5 bases, leaving 9 bases of the junction unmatched. The CDR3 nucleotides read TGTGCCAGCAGTGAGACTAGCGGGCTCCCCAAGTTCTTC. Protein sequence: CASSETSGLPKFF.

This chain uses TRBV28 with TRBJ1-1, with 7 bases identical to TRBD1. This CDR3 has 12 amino acids. Germline-derived CDR1 and CDR2 are MDHEN and SYDVKM. The junction had 5 bases not matched to a gene; V was cut back by 11 bases and J by 2 bases. CDR3 protein: CAVGQANTEAFF. The CDR3 DNA reads TGTGCCGTTGGACAGGCTAACACTGAAGCTTTCTTT.

The J gene is TRBJ1-5, the V gene TRBV21-1; the tabulated D call, TRBD1, remains unverified against the DNA. TRBV21-1 constitutes a pseudogene. The CDR3 covers 14 residues. The CDR3 bases are TGTGCCAGCGTCATCAGGGTTAGCAATCAGCCCCAGCATTTT. This sequence encodes CASVIRVSNQPQHF.

V usage is TRBV5-4 and J usage is TRBJ1-2; perhaps TRBD1 as D (6 bases). This CDR3 has 15 amino acids. With 0 bases removed from V and 7 bases from J, the gap between germline ends came to 16 bases. Germline CDR1 and CDR2: SGHNT and YYREEE (reference sequence). The DNA for the CDR3 is TGTGCCAGCAGCTTGGGCGGACAGCCGACGGGTGGCTACACCTTC. Protein: CASSLGGQPTGGYTF.

This clone was counted once. V is TRBV6-5 and J is TRBJ2-1; D is ambiguous. Trimming shortened V by 6 bases and J by 0 bases, and 12 bases separated the two germline ends. The CDR3 length is 15 residues. Germline values: CDR1 MNHEY, CDR2 SVGAGI. In DNA form, the CDR3 reads TGTGCCAGCAGCGTAGTTTCCTTCTCCTACAATGAGCAGTTCTTC. Protein product: CASSVVSFSYNEQFF.

J is TRBJ1-5 and V is TRBV19; 9 nucleotides agree with TRBD1. The length of the CDR3 is 19 residues. From germline, CDR1 is LNHDA and CDR2 SQIVND (reference sequence). Trimming at V came to 0 bases and at J to 3 bases, leaving 12 bases not matched to a gene. The CDR3 DNA reads TGTGCCAGTAGTATAGATTTTAGAGTCTGGGACAGGGCCAATCAGCCCCAGCATTTT. Encoded protein: CASSIDFRVWDRANQPQHF. Together with reference TRBV19 and TRBJ1-5, the CDR3 gives the full variable domain: DGGITQSPKYLFRKEGQNVTLSCEQNLNHDAMYWYRQDPGQGLRLIYYSQIVNDFQKGDIAEGYSVSREKKESFPLTVTSAQKNPTAFYLCASSIDFRVWDRANQPQHFGDGTRLSIL.

The DNA for the CDR3 is TGTGCCAGCACCGAGGGACTGTTTTCCTTCACGCAGTTCTTC. Translating gives CASTEGLFSFTQFF. This chain uses TRBV2 with TRBJ2-1, with D possibly being TRBD2 (6 bases). Trimming cost V 7 bases and J 12 bases, with 22 bases left between them. The V gene's germline CDR1 is SNHLY and CDR2 FYNNEI. This CDR3 is built from 14 residues.

The sample holds a few counts of this clone. CDR3 sequence reads: CAWSWTGGRGTEAFF. The CDR3 region has the DNA TGTGCCTGGAGTTGGACAGGGGGCAGAGGGACTGAAGCTTTCTTT. This chain joins TRBV30 and TRBJ1-1; 11 bases are shared with TRBD1. Trimming removed 2 bases from V and 5 bases from J; junction bases left unmatched: 7. The CDR3 runs 15 residues. Per the germline V gene, CDR1 is GTSNPN and CDR2 is SVGIG (reference sequence).

This sequence joins TRBV28 and TRBJ2-7; 8 bases are shared with TRBD2. Looked up from germline, CDR1 is MDHEN and CDR2 is SYDVKM. The trim removed 2 bases at V and 5 bases at J, leaving 14 bases unmatched. The CDR3 contains 17 residues. The chain's CDR3 is CASSLQLGSGRPDEQYF. CDR3 DNA sequence: TGTGCCAGCAGTTTACAGTTGGGGAGCGGGAGACCGGACGAGCAGTACTTC.